Listed below are T cell receptor beta chains from one sample, sequenced in a study of blood T cell repertoires in COVID-19. The repertoire was sequenced with immunoSEQ multiplex PCR; TCRdb's copy has only in-frame clones and lacks some. The profile covers about 210,000 clones, with roughly four fifths appearing a single time and 6% to 8.5% taken by the ten largest. Sequencing used peripheral blood. The source of these receptors is a woman between 45 and 65 years old with active or convalescent COVID-19. Each CDR3 is given with its conserved first and last residue. A D gene is named only where the DNA matches it firmly.

v_gene	d_gene	len	j_gene	CDR3aa
TRBV7-9	NA	12	TRBJ1-2	CASSLSRDGYTF
TRBV2	NA	13	TRBJ1-3	CASFSGSGNTIYF
TRBV27	NA	14	TRBJ1-1	CASRAGELNTEAFF
TRBV5-1	TRBD2	14	TRBJ2-5	CASSFRGEGETQYF
TRBV25-1	NA	13	TRBJ1-2	CASSEAGRDGYTF
TRBV4-1	TRBD2	16	TRBJ2-2	CASSQVGGVVTGELFF
TRBV27	TRBD1	18	TRBJ1-3	CASSLRGPGGAGGNTIYF
TRBV3-1/TRBV3-2	TRBD1	15	TRBJ1-5	CASSLGTASNQPQHF
TRBV27	NA	17	TRBJ1-2	CASSSSRIAQGVYGYTF
TRBV5-1	TRBD2	15	TRBJ2-7	CASRPGLSSSYEQYF
TRBV29-1	TRBD1	13	TRBJ1-2	CSVGGQGRYGYTF
TRBV15	NA	16	TRBJ1-6	CATSVSYFSYNSPLHF
TRBV18	TRBD2	19	TRBJ2-1	CASSPPGLAGGRSYNEQFF
TRBV9	NA	14	TRBJ2-2	CASNRGIWTGELFF
TRBV20-1	NA	11	TRBJ1-2	CSGGPNYGYTF
TRBV30	TRBD2	15	TRBJ2-7	CAWSAGPSGGYEQYF
TRBV19	NA	13	TRBJ2-3	CATLGGYTDTQYF
TRBV7-3	NA	18	TRBJ1-1	CASSTNPGTGRVNTEAFF
TRBV11-2	NA	13	TRBJ2-2	CASSAQPTGELFF
TRBV5-1	NA	16	TRBJ2-2	CASSLVPGSFAGELFF
TRBV2	TRBD1	17	TRBJ1-1	CARREGQGSFLGTEAFF
TRBV12-2	NA	12	TRBJ1-1	CASRRTVAEAFF
TRBV7-2	NA	14	TRBJ1-2	CASSRRDTAEGYTF
TRBV5-1	NA	16	TRBJ1-1	CASSLSGSQGGTEAFF
TRBV19	NA	13	TRBJ1-5	CASSIQSNQPQHF